A single sample gave rise to the 24 T cell receptor beta chains below, sequenced in a study of regulatory T cells in long-lasting Graves disease. Researchers made TCR beta libraries by using iRepertoire HTBI primers and running Arm-PCR on CDR3 regions. One entry per CDR3 protein results from TCRdb running MiXCR on the multiplex PCR reads. Here the sample spans some 600,000 distinct CDR3 sequences, approximately 16% being singletons. Time point defined: newly diagnosed GD, antithyroid drugs for less than 3 months. Construction of the TCR library relied on RNA isolated from PBMCs. This same sample was also taken into another study, of T cells in Graves' hyperthyroidism and ophthalmopathy.

Source: peripheral blood mononuclear cells (PBMCs), taken at new diagnosis, from a patient treated with antithyroid drugs. The source is a man between 18 and 29 years old with Graves disease.

This clonotype was picked up a small number of times. A junction end diverges from the germline sequence, so it may reflect a read error. The chain uses TRBV5-1 and TRBJ2-1; weak D call: TRBD1 (6 bases). The germline V gene has CDR1 SGHRS and CDR2 YFSETQ. This CDR3 spans 13 amino acids. The CDR3 protein is CASSLRRGDEQSF. In DNA form, the CDR3 reads TGCGCCAGCAGCTTGCGCAGGGGCGATGAGCAGTCCTTC.

This clonotype was seen at least ten times. The gene calls are TRBV11-3 and TRBJ2-1; TRBD2 agrees at 7 bases. Germline assignment: CDR1 SGHNT and CDR2 YENEEA. The ends lost 4 bases at V and 6 bases at J; junction bases unmatched: 6. The CDR3 extends over 14 amino acids. CDR3 region: CASSSGTTPNEQFF. For the CDR3, the DNA is TGTGCCAGCAGCTCCGGGACTACCCCCAATGAGCAGTTCTTC.

This chain joins TRBV5-6 and TRBJ2-1; 9 bases are shared with TRBD2. V was pared by 4 bases and J by 8 bases, with 10 bases of the junction left unmatched. Germline V gene data show CDR1 as SGHDT and CDR2 as YYEEEE. CDR3 length: 15 amino acids. The CDR3 bases are TGTGCCAGCAGCCCCGGGACTAGCCCCCGGGATGAGCAGTTCTTC. Translation: CASSPGTSPRDEQFF. The full variable domain, with the rest looked up from reference TRBV5-6 and TRBJ2-1, is DAGVTQSPTHLIKTRGQQVTLRCSPKSGHDTVSWYQQALGQGPQFIFQYYEEEERQRGNFPDRFSGHQFPNYSSELNVNALLLGDSALYLCASSPGTSPRDEQFFGPGTRLTVL.

At least ten counts were recorded for this clonotype. This chain connects TRBV5-1 to TRBJ1-1; tentatively, D is TRBD1 (6 bases). Trimming cost V 2 bases and J 1 base, with 9 bases left between them. This CDR3 comprises 14 residues. Germline V gives CDR1 SGHRS, CDR2 YFSETQ. The chain's CDR3 is CASSFLQGNTEAFF. The CDR3 DNA is TGCGCCAGCAGCTTCTTACAGGGGAACACTGAAGCTTTCTTT.

As regards this clonotype: A much larger clone lies one base from this, so it may be a read error. The chain is built from TRBV28 and TRBJ1-1; D might be TRBD1 (5 bases). Germline CDR1 reads MDHEN; CDR2 reads SYDVKM. The CDR3 sequence is 15 residues long. The CDR3 nucleotides read TGTGCCAGCAGCCTGAGGGCAGGGCGGAACACTGGAGCTTTCTTT. Amino acids: CASSLRAGRNTGAFF.

The J gene is TRBJ2-7, the V gene TRBV4-1; 9 nucleotides agree with TRBD1. The junction had 5 bases not matched to a gene; V was cut back by 1 base and J by 4 bases. The CDR3 loop spans 15 amino acids. Germline CDR1 is MGHRA and CDR2 is YSYEKL. Here the CDR3 DNA reads TGCGCCAGCAGCCAAGTACGGGACAGGGTTTACGAGCAGTACTTC. It is translated as CASSQVRDRVYEQYF.

This clonotype was seen at least ten times. V usage is TRBV24-1 and J usage is TRBJ1-2, with a tentative D call TRBD1 (5 bases). V lost 7 bases and J 6 bases, leaving 23 bases between the germline ends. Germline lookup yields CDR1 KGHDR and CDR2 SFDVKD. The CDR3 is 16 residues long. CDR3 in DNA: TGTGCCACCAGGGACTCGCGAGCCGGGACGGGGAATGGCTACACCTTC. This translates into CATRDSRAGTGNGYTF.

The sample holds many counts of this clonotype. The chain is built from TRBV19 and TRBJ1-1, with D perhaps matching TRBD1 (5 bases). Germline V lookup: CDR1 LNHDA, CDR2 SQIVND (reference sequence). The length of the CDR3 is 13 residues. The V end was cut by 5 bases, the J end by 6 bases, with 13 bases between. The CDR3 bases are TGTGCCAGTAGTCCCAGGGTAAGCGCTGAAGCTTTCTTT. It encodes CASSPRVSAEAFF.

This clonotype was recorded a few times. V and J are TRBV28 and TRBJ1-5; D gene unclear. In germline, CDR1 is MDHEN, CDR2 SYDVKM. V was trimmed by 2 bases and J by 6 bases, leaving 8 bases between them. The CDR3 has 13 residues. The CDR3, as DNA: TGTGCCAGCAGTTTACGTGGGTTTCAGCCCCAGCATTTT. Translation: CASSLRGFQPQHF.

The chain links TRBV7-9 to TRBJ2-7, with D perhaps assigned TRBD1 or TRBD2 (5 bases each). The germline V and J ends were trimmed by 6 bases and 2 bases, with 17 bases remaining between them. Germline lookup yields CDR1 SEHNR and CDR2 FQNEAQ (reference sequence). This CDR3 is 15 amino acids long. The CDR3 DNA reads as TGTGCCAGCAGTAAACTTGGGGACGGAACCTACGAGCAGTACTTC. Translated, it gives CASSKLGDGTYEQYF.

The sample holds many counts of this clonotype. The chain has TRBV12-3 or TRBV12-4 and TRBJ2-1, with 8 bases lining up with TRBD2. CDR3 length equals 14 residues. The V and J ends lost 5 bases and 4 bases, in that order; junction bases with no gene match: 4. CDR3 amino acids: CASSVSGTYNEQFF. In DNA form, the CDR3 reads TGTGCCAGCAGTGTTAGCGGGACATACAATGAGCAGTTCTTC.

The chain recombines TRBV4-1 with TRBJ2-7; 7 positions match TRBD2. The CDR3 length is 18 residues. Germline-derived CDR1 and CDR2 are MGHRA and YSYEKL. V shed 1 base, J shed 0 bases, and the junction held 12 bases outside the gene matches. For the CDR3, the DNA is TGCGCCAGCAGCCAAGTGGCATTGGCTAGCGGACACTCCTACGAGCAGTACTTC. Residues: CASSQVALASGHSYEQYF.

This clonotype was counted at least ten times. V gene TRBV27 combines with J gene TRBJ1-1; 10 bases are shared with TRBD1. Germline V lookup: CDR1 MNHEY, CDR2 SMNVEV (reference sequence). This CDR3 region has 14 residues. V lost 8 bases, J lost 1 base, and 4 bases stayed unmatched. The CDR3 coding sequence is TGTGCCAGCGGCCGGGACAGGGGGAACACTGAAGCTTTCTTT. Translating it yields CASGRDRGNTEAFF.

This clonotype was detected ten times or more. The chain carries TRBV5-1 and TRBJ2-3, with D unresolved. The V and J ends lost 0 bases and 3 bases respectively, with 8 bases between them. Germline lookup yields CDR1 SGHRS and CDR2 YFSETQ. The CDR3 extends over 14 amino acids. Here the CDR3 reads CASSLAGLTDTQYF. The CDR3 nucleotides are TGCGCCAGCAGCTTGGCAGGTTTAACAGATACGCAGTATTTT.

The genes are TRBV6-2 or TRBV6-3 and TRBJ2-1; 7 positions match TRBD2. J lost 3 bases, V lost 5 bases, and 4 bases had no gene match. CDR3 length: 14 amino acids. CDR1 and CDR2 from the germline V gene are MNHEY and SVGEGT. The CDR3 sequence is CASSEGDYYNEQFF. The CDR3 bases are TGTGCCAGCAGTGAAGGGGACTACTACAATGAGCAGTTCTTC.

The genes are TRBV7-8 and TRBJ1-2; D gene ambiguous. Germline V gene data show CDR1 as SGHVS and CDR2 as FQNEAQ. V was trimmed by 5 bases and J by 8 bases, leaving 24 bases between them. This CDR3 comprises 16 residues. The CDR3 bases are TGTGCCAGCAGCGCGCACGACCAGGCAGTCTACGGAGGCTACACCTTC. This translates into CASSAHDQAVYGGYTF.

This chain joins TRBV7-8 and TRBJ1-2, with D hard to call. CDR1 and CDR2 from the germline V gene are SGHVS and FQNEAQ. This CDR3 is built from 14 residues. V gave up 5 bases and J gave up 3 bases, with 13 bases separating them. CDR3 residues: CASSPRGDYYGYTF. CDR3 bases: TGTGCCAGCAGCCCCAGAGGAGACTACTATGGCTACACCTTC.

The rearrangement joins TRBV19 to TRBJ2-1, with 10 bases that match TRBD2. The ends lost 0 bases at V and 7 bases at J; junction bases unmatched: 9. The CDR3 spans 17 residues. Germline values: CDR1 LNHDA, CDR2 SQIVND (reference sequence). The CDR3 protein is CASSIDGGAGGLNEQFF. Here the CDR3 DNA reads TGTGCCAGTAGTATAGATGGCGGAGCGGGAGGGCTAAATGAGCAGTTCTTC.

This clonotype was counted many times. The CDR3 loop reads CSARPGTGVLYEQYF. The DNA of the CDR3 is TGCAGTGCCAGACCCGGGACAGGCGTCCTTTACGAGCAGTACTTC. V is TRBV20-1 and J is TRBJ2-7, with 8 nucleotides matching TRBD1. Germline lookup yields CDR1 DFQATT and CDR2 SNEGSKA (reference sequence). CDR3 length: 15 amino acids. Germline trimming cut 6 bases from V and 4 bases from J; bases unmatched to any gene: 14.

This clonotype was observed at least ten times. The chain combines TRBV5-1 with TRBJ2-3; possibly TRBD2 for D (5 bases). The CDR3 length is 14 residues. V lost 4 bases and J 6 bases, leaving 15 bases between the germline ends. Germline V CDR1 and CDR2: SGHRS, YFSETQ. The CDR3 loop reads CASSTRVLADTQYF. The CDR3 DNA reads TGCGCCAGCAGCACCCGGGTCCTAGCTGATACGCAGTATTTT. The entire variable domain, with the rest obtained from reference TRBV5-1 and TRBJ2-3, is as follows: KAGVTQTPRYLIKTRGQQVTLSCSPISGHRSVSWYQQTPGQGLQFLFEYFSETQRNKGNFPGRFSGRQFSNSRSEMNVSTLELGDSALYLCASSTRVLADTQYFGPGTRLTVL.

This clonotype appeared many times. The V and J genes are TRBV2 and TRBJ1-6; TRBD1 aligns across 9 bases. Germline V gene data show CDR1 as SNHLY and CDR2 as FYNNEI. V gave up 4 bases and J gave up 7 bases; unmatched junction bases: 5. The CDR3 sequence is 15 residues long. CDR3 residues: CASSGTGGSNSPLHF. The CDR3, as DNA: TGTGCCAGCAGTGGAACAGGGGGCTCAAATTCACCCCTCCACTTT. Full variable domain (rest looked up from reference TRBV2 and TRBJ1-6): EPEVTQTPSHQVTQMGQEVILRCVPISNHLYFYWYRQILGQKVEFLVSFYNNEISEKSEIFDDQFSVERPDGSNFTLKIRSTKLEDSAMYFCASSGTGGSNSPLHFGNGTRLTVT.

Ten or more counts support this clonotype. This sequence joins TRBV11-2 and TRBJ2-1; possibly TRBD2 for D (5 bases). V dropped 6 bases and J dropped 4 bases, with 16 bases sitting between them. The germline gives CDR1 SGHAT, CDR2 FQNNGV. This CDR3 has 15 amino acids. The CDR3 sequence is CASRGEGSWYNEQFF. In DNA, the CDR3 is TGTGCCAGCAGGGGCGAGGGTAGCTGGTACAATGAGCAGTTCTTC.

This clonotype has only a few counts. V usage is TRBV4-1 and J usage is TRBJ2-7; 9 bases agree with TRBD2. The CDR3 is made up of 17 amino acids. Germline V gene lookup returns CDR1 MGHRA and CDR2 YSYEKL. Trimming removed 3 bases from V and 0 bases from J; junction bases left unmatched: 9. The CDR3 sequence: CASSQGTLAGSSYEQYF. The CDR3 nucleotides are TGCGCCAGCAGCCAGGGGACCCTAGCGGGAAGCTCCTACGAGCAGTACTTC.

This clonotype turned up a few times. The rearrangement links TRBV11-1 to TRBJ2-7; TRBD1 matches at 7 bases. V shed 1 base, J shed 2 bases, and the junction held 2 bases outside the gene matches. Germline V CDR1 and CDR2: SGHAT, FQDESV (reference sequence). This CDR3 has 14 amino acids. The CDR3 bases are TGTGCCAGCAGCTTAGGGGGACAGACCTACGAGCAGTACTTC. Its translation: CASSLGGQTYEQYF. The whole variable domain, remainder taken from reference TRBV11-1 and TRBJ2-7, is EAEVAQSPRYKITEKSQAVAFWCDPISGHATLYWYRQILGQGPELLVQFQDESVVDDSQLPKDRFSAERLKGVDSTLKIQPAELGDSAMYLCASSLGGQTYEQYFGPGTRLTVT.